This entry concerns a single TCR beta chain. As yet, its antigen is unknown. Germline V lookup: CDR1 SGHTA, CDR2 FQGNSA. J was trimmed by 8 bases and V by 5 bases; bases with no gene match: 11. CDR3 length equals 15 residues. The sample comes from a study of T-cell memory formation after mild COVID-19. Broader study findings: Contracting clones from day 15 to 85 showed balanced CD4/CD8; later expanders favored CD4+.

MiXCR, applied by TCRdb to the 5' RACE reads, yields one record per CDR3 protein. Among hundreds of thousands of distinct CDR3 sequences listed, over 15% were seen once. Sequences were obtained from PBMCs or a T cell subset sorted from them (not recorded which). This TCR came from a young man who had mild COVID-19 (a few samples of this study predate the infection). Cell type and time point are not known. V and J are TRBV7-2 and TRBJ2-1; 8 bases match TRBD1. The CDR3 DNA follows: TGTGCCAGCAGCCTAGACAGGGGACTGTCGTATGAGCAGTTCTTC. Translated: CASSLDRGLSYEQFF.